One sample yielded the 9 T cell receptor beta chains listed below, sequenced in a study of blood T cell repertoires in COVID-19 (TCRdb year 2020). The receptor library was made with the immunoSEQ multiplex PCR assay. TCRdb retrieved this table from immuneACCESS and kept in-frame rearrangements only. Not all clones are present; in checked studies, unresolved V genes account for under half, and no reason is known for the remainder. In all, the sample holds roughly 70,000 clones, and more than 85% of those were seen once. The ten largest clones capture 3.9% of the sample. Sequenced input: peripheral blood. These receptors were obtained from a man between 65 and 85 years old with active COVID-19.

This clone has just one count. This sequence joins TRBV28 and TRBJ2-1; a possible D gene is TRBD2 (5 bases). This CDR3 comprises 15 residues. V lost 6 bases and J lost 7, with 19 bases in between. Germline loops: CDR1 MDHEN, CDR2 SYDVKM. The CDR3 DNA reads as TGTGCCAGCAGCACCAGCGGCCCCTGGGGAAATGAGCAGTTCTTC. It codes for CASSTSGPWGNEQFF.

This clone came up many times. The chain links TRBV5-6 to TRBJ2-7; D is possibly TRBD2 (7 bases). Trimming took off 3 bases at V and 0 bases at J, with 10 bases between the two ends. This CDR3 contains 14 residues. Germline values: CDR1 SGHDT, CDR2 YYEEEE. The chain's CDR3 is CASSWGGSSYEQYF. The CDR3 bases are TGTGCCAGCAGCTGGGGGGGCAGCTCCTACGAGCAGTACTTC.

The V call is TRBV5-1, the J call TRBJ2-3; TRBD2 might be the D (5 bases). This CDR3 region has 14 residues. The germline V and J ends were trimmed by 4 bases and 8 bases, with 17 bases remaining between them. Germline V gene lookup returns CDR1 SGHRS and CDR2 YFSETQ. CDR3 sequence reads: CASSEGGSVGTQYF. The CDR3, as DNA: TGCGCCAGCAGCGAGGGCGGGTCGGTAGGTACGCAGTATTTT.

This rearrangement joins TRBV29-1 to TRBJ1-4; 10 bases are shared with TRBD1. This CDR3 comprises 17 residues. Germline trimming cut 8 bases from V and 0 bases from J; bases unmatched to any gene: 12. Germline lookup yields CDR1 SQVTM and CDR2 ANQGSEA. The CDR3 sequence: CSPHPGQGRATNEKLFF. The CDR3, as DNA: TGCAGCCCCCACCCGGGACAGGGGCGAGCAACTAATGAAAAACTGTTTTTT.

The table lists this clone with a few counts. V usage is TRBV2 and J usage is TRBJ2-7; 7 bases line up with TRBD1. Germline CDR1 is SNHLY and CDR2 is FYNNEI. Trimming cost V 1 base and J 4 bases; bases outside gene matches: 1. CDR3 length equals 13 residues. The CDR3 reads CASSEEDRYEQYF. The CDR3, as DNA: TGTGCCAGCAGTGAAGAGGACAGGTACGAGCAGTACTTC. Variable domain in full (rest from reference TRBV2 and TRBJ2-7): EPEVTQTPSHQVTQMGQEVILRCVPISNHLYFYWYRQILGQKVEFLVSFYNNEISEKSEIFDDQFSVERPDGSNFTLKIRSTKLEDSAMYFCASSEEDRYEQYFGPGTRLTVT.

This chain connects TRBV30 to TRBJ1-4; D might be TRBD1 (6 bases). Germline CDR1 reads GTSNPN; CDR2 reads SVGIG (reference sequence). With 8 bases removed from V and 5 bases from J, the gap between germline ends came to 21 bases. CDR3 length: 15 residues. The CDR3 region is CAVQPGGGPNEKLFF. The CDR3 bases are TGTGCCGTTCAACCGGGGGGGGGCCCAAATGAAAAACTGTTTTTT. Together with reference TRBV30 and TRBJ1-4, the CDR3 gives the full variable domain: SQTIHQWPATLVQPVGSPLSLECTVEGTSNPNLYWYRQAAGRGLQLLFYSVGIGQISSEVPQNLSASRPQDRQFILSSKKLLLSDSGFYLCAVQPGGGPNEKLFFGSGTQLSVL.

V usage is TRBV28 and J usage is TRBJ2-1; tentative D call: TRBD2 (6 bases). Germline assignment: CDR1 MDHEN and CDR2 SYDVKM. V was shortened by 3 bases and J by 0 bases, with 12 bases between the two germline ends. This CDR3 has 16 residues. The CDR3 spells CASSLGGVLSYNEQFF. Written as DNA, the CDR3 is TGTGCCAGCAGTTTGGGGGGAGTCCTCTCCTACAATGAGCAGTTCTTC.

CDR3: CASSLGRLPPRETQYF. The CDR3 bases are TGTGCCAGCAGCTTAGGGCGACTACCCCCCCGGGAGACCCAGTACTTC. This chain joins TRBV7-8 and TRBJ2-5, with D possibly TRBD2 on 5 matching bases. The CDR3 is 16 amino acids. Germline CDR1 is SGHVS and CDR2 is FQNEAQ. The V end was cut by 1 base, the J end by 5 bases, with 17 bases between.

The J gene is TRBJ1-5, the V gene TRBV30; 7 nucleotides agree with TRBD1. Germline CDR1 is GTSNPN and CDR2 is SVGIG (reference sequence). V gave up 3 bases and J gave up 5 bases; unmatched junction bases: 4. The CDR3 has 13 amino acids. The chain's CDR3 is CAWSRGAYQPQHF. In DNA form, the CDR3 reads TGTGCCTGGAGCAGGGGGGCCTATCAGCCCCAGCATTTT.